This T cell receptor beta chain was sequenced during a study of T cells expressing NK-cell markers. Across the study: In sorted CD3+CD56+NKG2C+, CD3+CD56+NKG2C- and CD3+CD56-NKG2C+ T cells, TCR beta repertoires were obtained. Most of the eight sequenced donors tested HCMV-seropositive; one tested seronegative. Overall study findings and caveats: The contribution of dominant NKG2C+ clonotypes to CD8+ T cells in roughly six donors was roughly 1.0-7.5%.

About this clonotype itself: Antigen unknown.

Germline CDR1 and CDR2: KGHDR and SFDVKD. The CDR3 extends over 16 amino acids. TCR beta cDNA was made by 5'RACE template switching with UMIs. TCRdb reprocessed the 5' RACE reads and reports one entry per CDR3 protein, with no DNA. The sample has hundreds of thousands of distinct CDR3 sequences. The J gene is TRBJ1-1, the V gene TRBV24-1; TCRdb designates TRBD1, a call that cannot be tested without DNA. The sequence was obtained from a woman between 18 and 75 years old in good health. The sequenced sample consisted of blood T cells: a sorted CD56 or NKG2C T cell subset, CD4+ or CD8+ T cells, or bulk PBMC T cells (not recorded which). The CDR3 here is CATSDWQQGGNTEAFF.